Below are 26 T cell receptor beta chains sequenced from a single sample in a study of circulating tumor DNA in untreated peripheral T-cell lymphoma. Data came from immunoSEQ multiplex PCR; TCRdb stores just in-frame clones and leaves some out. Of about 10,000 clones in the sample, around 74% were seen once. The sample consisted of tumor tissue. These receptors came from a human donor with peripheral T-cell lymphoma.

This chain links TRBV6-8 with TRBJ1-2; weak D call: TRBD1 (6 bases). CDR1 MNHGY and CDR2 SAAAGT come from the germline V gene. The CDR3 has 15 amino acids. Trimming took off 6 bases at V and 7 bases at J, with 21 bases between the two ends. The CDR3 sequence: CASSYTQQGIAGYTF. The CDR3 nucleotides read TGTGCCAGCAGCTACACCCAACAGGGTATCGCTGGCTACACCTTC.

The sample holds a few counts of this clone. This chain uses TRBV19 with TRBJ1-2; D is perhaps TRBD1 (5 bases). This CDR3 is 14 amino acids long. Trimming removed 2 bases from V and 5 bases from J, with 12 bases in between. CDR1 and CDR2 from the germline V gene are LNHDA and SQIVND (reference sequence). The CDR3 protein is CASSIMGLGYGYTF. CDR3 nucleotides: TGTGCCAGTAGTATAATGGGGCTGGGTTATGGCTACACCTTC.

The rearrangement uses TRBV27 and TRBJ1-1, with D unclear. CDR1 is MNHEY and CDR2 is SMNVEV in the germline V gene (reference sequence). The CDR3 has 13 amino acids. Trimming took off 5 bases at V and 2 bases at J, with 9 bases between the two ends. CDR3 in DNA: TGTGCCAGCAGTGGCGGATTAAACACTGAAGCTTTCTTT. Its translation is CASSGGLNTEAFF.

The chain is built from TRBV6-8 and TRBJ2-7; TRBD1 is a possible D gene (6 bases). The CDR3 extends over 13 amino acids. Germline CDR1 and CDR2: MNHGY and SAAAGT. V was pared by 10 bases and J by 6 bases, with 19 bases between. The CDR3 protein is CAISRDTTVEQYF. In DNA form, the CDR3 reads TGTGCCATCAGCCGGGACACTACTGTCGAGCAGTACTTC.

The rearrangement links TRBV5-1 to TRBJ2-5, with D tentatively TRBD1 (5 bases). V gave up 0 bases and J gave up 6 bases, with 21 bases separating them. The germline gives CDR1 SGHRS, CDR2 YFSETQ. The CDR3 covers 17 residues. The chain's CDR3 is CASSLERSRQLGKTQYF. CDR3 DNA: TGCGCCAGCAGCTTGGAACGCTCGCGACAGCTAGGAAAGACCCAGTACTTC.

This clone was observed a handful of times. V and J are TRBV18 and TRBJ2-1; D call uncertain. The CDR3 is 13 amino acids. The ends were cut back, 1 base at V and 8 bases at J, with 9 bases in the middle. Germline V CDR1 and CDR2: KGHSH, LQKENI. The CDR3 bases are TGTGCCAGCTCACCACGACCTTCGGATGAGCAGTTCTTC. Translation: CASSPRPSDEQFF.

The J gene is TRBJ1-2, the V gene TRBV18, with TRBD1 matching over 7 bases. The junction had 8 bases not matched to a gene; V was cut back by 3 bases and J by 7 bases. This CDR3 region has 14 residues. Germline-derived CDR1 and CDR2 are KGHSH and LQKENI. The CDR3 DNA reads TGTGCCAGCTCACCCGCGGGACAGTTATCTGGCTACACCTTC. This codes for CASSPAGQLSGYTF.

This chain joins TRBV30 and TRBJ2-7; the D is unclear. CDR1 GTSNPN and CDR2 SVGIG come from the germline V gene (reference sequence). Trimming removed 2 bases at V and 4 bases at J, with 6 bases between. The CDR3 is 11 residues long. The CDR3 nucleotides are TGTGCCTGGAGTTCAAGATACGAGCAGTACTTC. It yields the protein CAWSSRYEQYF.

This clone was seen just once. The J gene is TRBJ2-1, the V gene TRBV11-3, with TRBD2 identical over 10 bases. CDR1 is SGHNT, CDR2 YENEEA, per germline. The CDR3 length is 17 residues. The V gene end was trimmed by 3 bases and the J gene end by 1 base; junction bases not matched to a gene: 6. CDR3 region: CASSFLSGGLSYNEQFF. DNA of the CDR3: TGTGCCAGCAGCTTCCTTAGCGGGGGGCTGTCCTACAATGAGCAGTTCTTC.

The chain employs TRBV5-1 and TRBJ1-2, with D hard to call. The length of the CDR3 is 16 residues. Germline CDR1 is SGHRS and CDR2 is YFSETQ. The V and J ends lost 2 bases and 5 bases respectively, with 19 bases between them. The CDR3, as DNA: TGCGCCAGCAGCTTCCCGGACCGAGAGGGAACTTATGGCTACACCTTC. This encodes CASSFPDREGTYGYTF. The entire variable domain, with the rest obtained from reference TRBV5-1 and TRBJ1-2, is as follows: KAGVTQTPRYLIKTRGQQVTLSCSPISGHRSVSWYQQTPGQGLQFLFEYFSETQRNKGNFPGRFSGRQFSNSRSEMNVSTLELGDSALYLCASSFPDREGTYGYTFGSGTRLTVV.

V usage is TRBV29-1 and J usage is TRBJ1-1, with D possibly TRBD1 on 5 matching bases. The V end lost 3 bases, the J end lost 5 bases, and 13 bases lay between the germline ends. The CDR3 has 13 amino acids. The germline V gene has CDR1 SQVTM and CDR2 ANQGSEA. CDR3 sequence reads: CSVEEGLRTEAFF. The DNA of the CDR3 is TGCAGCGTTGAGGAGGGGCTGAGGACTGAAGCTTTCTTT. Complete variable domain (other parts from reference TRBV29-1 and TRBJ1-1): SAVISQKPSRDICQRGTSLTIQCQVDSQVTMMFWYRQQPGQSLTLIATANQGSEATYESGFVIDKFPISRPNLTFSTLTVSNMSPEDSSIYLCSVEEGLRTEAFFGQGTRLTVV.

The V call is TRBV30, the J call TRBJ1-2; D ambiguous. The germline V and J ends were trimmed by 2 bases and 2 bases, with 15 bases remaining between them. This CDR3 is built from 15 residues. From germline, CDR1 is GTSNPN and CDR2 SVGIG (reference sequence). The CDR3 DNA is TGTGCCTGGAGTAGTACCCGTCGGAGGAACTATGGCTACACCTTC. Its protein is CAWSSTRRRNYGYTF.

The chain carries TRBV5-1 and TRBJ2-1; 8 bases map to TRBD1. The V gene's germline CDR1 is SGHRS and CDR2 YFSETQ. The CDR3 is 17 residues long. The ends lost 0 bases at V and 4 bases at J; junction bases unmatched: 9. The CDR3 DNA sequence: TGCGCCAGCAGCTTGGAGCTTGGGACAGGAACATACAATGAGCAGTTCTTC. This sequence encodes CASSLELGTGTYNEQFF.

The genes are TRBV6-8 and TRBJ1-5; D is ambiguous. Germline V lookup: CDR1 MNHGY, CDR2 SAAAGT. The CDR3 loop spans 13 amino acids. V was cut by 5 bases and J by 9 bases, with 14 bases left in between. CDR3 DNA sequence: TGTGCCAGCAGTGGACCAATTTTATCGCCCCAGCATTTT. Amino acid sequence: CASSGPILSPQHF.

Turning to this clone: At one end, the junction sequence differs from germline, possibly due to a read error. This chain joins TRBV6-7 and TRBJ1-1, with D uncertain. TRBV6-7 is designated an ORF whose function remains uncertain. The CDR3 length is 15 residues. The CDR3 nucleotides read TGTGCCAGCAGTTACGGCCGGACGATGAACACTGAAGCTTTTTTT. This gives the protein CASSYGRTMNTEAFF.

The chain uses TRBV28 and TRBJ2-7; D perhaps matches TRBD2 (5 bases). Germline CDR1 and CDR2: MDHEN and SYDVKM. Trimming removed 2 bases from V and 3 bases from J, with 14 bases in between. The CDR3 sequence is 15 residues long. The CDR3 region is CASSLRDSQFYEQYF. The CDR3 DNA sequence: TGTGCCAGCAGTTTACGGGATTCCCAATTCTACGAGCAGTACTTC.

The gene calls are TRBV9 and TRBJ1-5; D ambiguous. Trimming shortened V by 5 bases and J by 4 bases, and 13 bases separated the two germline ends. Germline V gene data show CDR1 as SGDLS and CDR2 as YYNGEE. The CDR3 is 14 amino acids. The CDR3 spells CASSEGPPNQPQHF. As DNA, the CDR3 is TGTGCCAGCAGTGAAGGGCCTCCAAATCAGCCCCAGCATTTT.

This rearrangement joins TRBV9 to TRBJ1-5; D not resolved. Germline loops: CDR1 SGDLS, CDR2 YYNGEE. V dropped 3 bases and J dropped 4 bases, with 11 bases sitting between them. CDR3 length: 14 amino acids. CDR3 nucleotide sequence: TGTGCCAGCAGCGCCCGGGCCTCTAATCAGCCCCAGCATTTT. Its translation is CASSARASNQPQHF.

The chain couples TRBV11-3 to TRBJ1-2; tentative D call: TRBD1 (5 bases). Germline V CDR1 and CDR2: SGHNT, YENEEA. There are 15 residues in the CDR3. Between the trimmed V and J ends, which lost 3 bases and 5 bases, there was a span of 16 bases. The DNA for the CDR3 is TGTGCCAGCAGCTTGAAGACAGAGGTGCGGTATGGCTACACCTTC. Translating it yields CASSLKTEVRYGYTF.

V is TRBV7-5 and J is TRBJ1-3; whether TRBD1, the table's D call, matches the DNA was not checked. TRBV7-5 is designated a pseudogene. The CDR3 extends over 20 amino acids. Here the CDR3 reads CASSLANRSGGKAARNTIYF. For the CDR3, the DNA is TGTGCCAGCAGCTTAGCGAATAGATCAGGGGGAAAAGCGGCGCGAAACACCATATATTTT.

The J gene is TRBJ1-1, the V gene TRBV14; D is undetermined. V lost 3 bases, J lost 3 bases, and 11 bases lay in between. This CDR3 has 14 amino acids. Germline-derived CDR1 and CDR2 are SGHDN and FVKESK. The CDR3 reads CASSQLSGYTEAFF. CDR3 DNA sequence: TGTGCCAGCAGCCAGTTATCGGGTTACACTGAAGCTTTCTTT.

The genes are TRBV6-8 and TRBJ1-2; 7 bases are a match to TRBD1. This CDR3 region has 15 residues. Germline CDR1 and CDR2: MNHGY and SAAAGT. V was pared by 6 bases and J by 7 bases, with 14 bases of the junction left unmatched. The CDR3 reads CASSRTEQGEFGYTF. The CDR3 bases are TGTGCCAGCAGCCGTACCGAGCAGGGGGAGTTTGGCTACACCTTC.

The chain combines TRBV7-5 with TRBJ2-5; TRBD2, the D gene given by the table, was not confirmed from the DNA. TRBV7-5 corresponds to a pseudogene. The CDR3 length is 16 residues. CDR3 in amino acids: CASSPGTSGGGETQYF. The CDR3 region has the DNA TGTGCCAGCAGCCCCGGGACTAGCGGGGGAGGAGAGACCCAGTACTTC.

The chain carries TRBV5-1 and TRBJ2-6, with a weak D call TRBD2 (5 bases). Germline CDR1 and CDR2: SGHRS and YFSETQ. V lost 4 bases, J lost 0 bases, and 8 bases lay in between. The CDR3 runs to 15 residues. CDR3 nucleotides: TGCGCCAGCAGCCCGGGAATCTCTGGGGCCAACGTCCTGACTTTC. This codes for CASSPGISGANVLTF.

The rearrangement links TRBV19 to TRBJ1-2; no clear D gene. The V gene's germline CDR1 is LNHDA and CDR2 SQIVND (reference sequence). Trimming took 3 bases from V and 3 from J, leaving 2 bases between them. There are 11 residues in the CDR3. In DNA form, the CDR3 reads TGTGCCAGTAGTATCCACTATGGCTACACCTTC. Translating it yields CASSIHYGYTF.

The rearrangement joins TRBV4-1 to TRBJ1-6; D possibly corresponds to TRBD1 (6 bases). V dropped 0 bases and J dropped 4 bases, with 13 bases sitting between them. CDR1 is MGHRA, CDR2 YSYEKL, per germline. The CDR3 sequence is 17 residues long. This CDR3 is CASSQDRGAGYNSPLHF. Here the CDR3 DNA reads TGCGCCAGCAGCCAAGATCGGGGGGCCGGTTATAATTCACCCCTCCACTTT.